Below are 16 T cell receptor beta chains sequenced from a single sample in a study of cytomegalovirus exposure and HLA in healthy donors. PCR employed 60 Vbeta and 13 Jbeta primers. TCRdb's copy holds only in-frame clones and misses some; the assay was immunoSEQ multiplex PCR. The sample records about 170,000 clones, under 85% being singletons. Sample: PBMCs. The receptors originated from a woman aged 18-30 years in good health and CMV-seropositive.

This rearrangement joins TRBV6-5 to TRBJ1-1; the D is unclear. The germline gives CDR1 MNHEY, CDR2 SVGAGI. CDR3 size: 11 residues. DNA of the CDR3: TGTGCAACGGCTGCAGGCACTGAAGCTTTCTTT. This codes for CATAAGTEAFF.

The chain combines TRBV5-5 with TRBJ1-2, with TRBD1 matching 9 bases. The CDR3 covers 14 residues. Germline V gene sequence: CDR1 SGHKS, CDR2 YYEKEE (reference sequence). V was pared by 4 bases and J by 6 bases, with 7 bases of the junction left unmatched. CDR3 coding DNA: TGTGCCAGCAGCGTATCACAGGGGGCGGATGGCTACACCTTC. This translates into CASSVSQGADGYTF.

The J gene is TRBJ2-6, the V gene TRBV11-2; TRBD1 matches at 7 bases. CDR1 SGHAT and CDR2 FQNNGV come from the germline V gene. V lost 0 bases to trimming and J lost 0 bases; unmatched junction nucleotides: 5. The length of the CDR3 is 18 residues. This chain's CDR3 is CASSLDTGQVSGANVLTF. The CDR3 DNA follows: TGTGCCAGCAGCTTAGATACCGGACAGGTCTCTGGGGCCAACGTCCTGACTTTC. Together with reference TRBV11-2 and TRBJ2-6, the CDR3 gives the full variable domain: EAGVAQSPRYKIIEKRQSVAFWCNPISGHATLYWYQQILGQGPKLLIQFQNNGVVDDSQLPKDRFSAERLKGVDSTLKIQPAKLEDSAVYLCASSLDTGQVSGANVLTFGAGSRLTVL.

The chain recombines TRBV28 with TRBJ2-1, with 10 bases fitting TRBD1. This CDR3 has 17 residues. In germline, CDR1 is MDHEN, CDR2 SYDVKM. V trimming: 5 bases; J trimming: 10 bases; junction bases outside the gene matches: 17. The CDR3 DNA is TGTGCCAGCAGTACCCAAAACCGGGACAGGGGACATAGGGAGCAGTTCTTC. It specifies CASSTQNRDRGHREQFF.

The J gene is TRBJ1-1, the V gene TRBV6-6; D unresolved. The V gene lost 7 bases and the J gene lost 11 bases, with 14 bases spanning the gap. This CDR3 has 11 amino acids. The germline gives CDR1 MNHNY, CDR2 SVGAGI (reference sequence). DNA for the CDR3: TGTGCCAGCACCTACGCCCTGAGTGCTTTCTTT. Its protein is CASTYALSAFF.

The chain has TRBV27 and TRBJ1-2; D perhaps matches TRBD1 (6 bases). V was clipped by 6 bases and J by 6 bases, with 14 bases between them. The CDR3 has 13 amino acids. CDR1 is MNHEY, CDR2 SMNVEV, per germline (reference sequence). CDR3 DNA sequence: TGTGCCAGCAGACAGGCGGGGGCCCATGGCTACACCTTC. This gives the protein CASRQAGAHGYTF.

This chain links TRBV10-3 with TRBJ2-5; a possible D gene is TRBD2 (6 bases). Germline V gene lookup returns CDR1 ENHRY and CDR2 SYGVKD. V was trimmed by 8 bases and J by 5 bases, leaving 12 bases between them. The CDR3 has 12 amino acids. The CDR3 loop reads CAIGEEGETQYF. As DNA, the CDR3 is TGTGCCATCGGAGAGGAGGGGGAGACCCAGTACTTC.

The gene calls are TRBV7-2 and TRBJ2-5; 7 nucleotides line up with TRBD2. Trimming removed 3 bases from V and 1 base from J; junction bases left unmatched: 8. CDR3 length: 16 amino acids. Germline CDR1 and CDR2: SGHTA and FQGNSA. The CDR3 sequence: CASSFLAERGQETQYF. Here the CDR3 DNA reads TGTGCCAGCAGCTTCCTAGCTGAGCGGGGCCAAGAGACCCAGTACTTC.

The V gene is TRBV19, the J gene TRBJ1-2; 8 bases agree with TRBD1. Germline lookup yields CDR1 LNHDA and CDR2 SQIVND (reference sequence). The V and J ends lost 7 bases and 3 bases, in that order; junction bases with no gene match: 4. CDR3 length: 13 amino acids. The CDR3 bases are TGTGCCAGTAACTCGGACAGGGACTATGGCTACACCTTC. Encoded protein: CASNSDRDYGYTF.

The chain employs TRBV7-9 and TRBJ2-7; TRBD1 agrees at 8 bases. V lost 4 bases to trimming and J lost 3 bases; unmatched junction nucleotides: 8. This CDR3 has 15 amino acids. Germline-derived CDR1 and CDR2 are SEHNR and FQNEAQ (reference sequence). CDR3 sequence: CASSYIGTGVYEQYF. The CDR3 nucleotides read TGTGCCAGCAGCTACATTGGGACAGGAGTCTACGAGCAGTACTTC.

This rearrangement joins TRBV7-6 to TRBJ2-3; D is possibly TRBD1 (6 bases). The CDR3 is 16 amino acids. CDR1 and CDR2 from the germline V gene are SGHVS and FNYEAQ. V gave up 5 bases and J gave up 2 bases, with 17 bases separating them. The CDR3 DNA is TGTGCCAGCAGCCCGCGGACAGCTGTACCCACAGATACGCAGTATTTT. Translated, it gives CASSPRTAVPTDTQYF.

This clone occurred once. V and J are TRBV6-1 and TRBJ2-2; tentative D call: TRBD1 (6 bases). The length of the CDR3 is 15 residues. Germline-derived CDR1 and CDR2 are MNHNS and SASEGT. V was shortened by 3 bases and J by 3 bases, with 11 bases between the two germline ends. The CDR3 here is CASSDRGVYTGELFF. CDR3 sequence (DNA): TGTGCCAGCAGTGACAGGGGTGTGTACACCGGGGAGCTGTTTTTT.

The CDR3 sequence: CASSPRYTSGGTDTQYF. CDR3 coding DNA: TGTGCCAGCAGCCCAAGGTACACCAGCGGGGGCACAGATACGCAGTATTTT. This chain uses TRBV7-2 with TRBJ2-3; 7 positions match TRBD2. Germline V gene lookup returns CDR1 SGHTA and CDR2 FQGNSA. The CDR3 runs to 17 residues. J lost 1 base, V lost 5 bases, and 12 bases had no gene match.

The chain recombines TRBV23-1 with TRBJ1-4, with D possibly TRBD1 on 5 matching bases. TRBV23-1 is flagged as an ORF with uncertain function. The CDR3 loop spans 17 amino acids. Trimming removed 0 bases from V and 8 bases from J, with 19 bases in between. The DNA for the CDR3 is TGCGCCAGCAGTCAATCGTCCCCCGGGGGGTTAGCGGAAAAACTGTTTTTT. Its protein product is CASSQSSPGGLAEKLFF.

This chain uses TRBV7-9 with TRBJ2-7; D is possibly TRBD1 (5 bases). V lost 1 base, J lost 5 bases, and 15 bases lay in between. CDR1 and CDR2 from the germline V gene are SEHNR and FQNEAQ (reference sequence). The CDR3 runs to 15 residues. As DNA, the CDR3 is TGTGCCAGCAGCTTAGGTATCGCAGGGTGGGACGAGCAGTACTTC. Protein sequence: CASSLGIAGWDEQYF.

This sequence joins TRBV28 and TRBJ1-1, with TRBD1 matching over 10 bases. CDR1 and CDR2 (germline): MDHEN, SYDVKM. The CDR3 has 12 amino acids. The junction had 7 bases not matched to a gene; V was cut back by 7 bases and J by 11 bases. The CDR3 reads CASTTGTGDAFF. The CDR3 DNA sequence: TGTGCCAGCACCACCGGGACAGGGGATGCTTTCTTT.